The sequence of this T cell receptor beta chain was determined in a study of cytomegalovirus exposure and HLA in healthy donors. Study-level findings and limits: Immune exposure was documented only through CMV serostatus. A later analysis found most CMV-associated TCR beta chains apparently HLA-restricted. Sequencing artifact likely explains a cluster of highly shared sequence variants. Per a later analysis, HLA-associated TCR beta chains showed more clonal expansion than other, equally common TCR beta chains.

Comments on this clone: Its antigen is unknown.

This PCR relied on a set of 60 Vbeta primers and 13 Jbeta primers. Method: immunoSEQ multiplex PCR; TCRdb's copy keeps in-frame clones and lacks some. This sample has about 64,000 clones; roughly 85% occur once, and the top ten carry about 10%. Germline V gives CDR1 KGHSH, CDR2 LQKENI. The CDR3 extends over 15 amino acids. Trimming took 0 bases from V and 5 from J; bases not matched to a gene: 4. The V call is TRBV18, the J call TRBJ2-3, with TRBD1 matching 8 bases. Sequenced: PBMCs. The receptor's source is a female donor in good health and CMV-seronegative. The CDR3 region has the DNA TGTGCCAGCTCACCACCGCGGACAGGGCAAGATACGCAGTATTTT. Amino acid sequence: CASSPPRTGQDTQYF. Looking up the rest from reference TRBV18 and TRBJ2-3 gives the full variable domain: NAGVMQNPRHLVRRRGQEARLRCSPMKGHSHVYWYRQLPEEGLKFMVYLQKENIIDESGMPKERFSAEFPKEGPSILRIQQVVRGDSAAYFCASSPPRTGQDTQYFGPGTRLTVL.